This note documents a single TCR beta chain sequence. What it binds is unknown. This specimen comes from a study of beta chain features in type 1 diabetes. Study findings and constraints: TCRB CDR3s were moderately but significantly shorter in Type 1 diabetes patients in all four CD4+ subsets. In patients and controls equally, PCR might favor templates that are shorter.

TCRB transcripts that were expressed got sequenced, as all of the isolated RNA had been reverse transcribed. Here immunoSEQ multiplex PCR was the method, and the copy in TCRdb shows in-frame clones only, minus some. There are some 250,000 clones in the sample; 25% to 35% occur only once, and 3% to 4% lies in the top ten. CD45RO/CCR7/CD25/CD127/CD95/CD27 separated CD4+ naive, central memory, regulatory and stem cell-like memory cells by sorting. Every sorted population was more than 95% pure. Trimming stripped 4 bases from V and 0 bases from J, with 7 bases between. This CDR3 has 13 amino acids. Germline values: CDR1 SGHRS, CDR2 YFSETQ.

The clonotype originates from a man aged 25 to 40 in good health. The sequencing input was central memory CD4+ T cells from blood. The chain links TRBV5-1 to TRBJ1-1; D is uncertain. The CDR3 nucleotides read TGCGCCAGCAGCGTACAGATGAACACTGAAGCTTTCTTT. As protein: CASSVQMNTEAFF. Filled out from reference TRBV5-1 and TRBJ1-1, the complete variable domain reads KAGVTQTPRYLIKTRGQQVTLSCSPISGHRSVSWYQQTPGQGLQFLFEYFSETQRNKGNFPGRFSGRQFSNSRSEMNVSTLELGDSALYLCASSVQMNTEAFFGQGTRLTVV.